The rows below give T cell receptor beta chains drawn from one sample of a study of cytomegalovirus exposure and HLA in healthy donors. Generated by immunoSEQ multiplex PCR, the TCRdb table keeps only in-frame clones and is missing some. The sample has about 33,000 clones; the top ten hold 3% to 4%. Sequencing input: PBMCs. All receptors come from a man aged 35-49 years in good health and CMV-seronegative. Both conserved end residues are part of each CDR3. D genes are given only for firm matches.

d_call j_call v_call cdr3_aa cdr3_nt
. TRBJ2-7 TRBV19 CASSIVAGQGSYEQYF TGTGCCAGTAGTATAGTAGCGGGACAGGGATCCTACGAGCAGTACTTC
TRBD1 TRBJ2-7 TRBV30 CAWSGPTGYRYEQYF TGTGCCTGGAGTGGTCCGACAGGGTATCGGTACGAGCAGTACTTC
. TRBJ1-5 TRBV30 CAWTPGASNQPQHF TGTGCCTGGACCCCAGGGGCAAGCAATCAGCCCCAGCATTTT
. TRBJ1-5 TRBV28 CASSSYQPQHF TGTGCCAGCTCTAGTTATCAGCCCCAGCATTTT
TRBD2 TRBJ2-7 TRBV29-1 CSVDAGGRYEQYF TGCAGCGTTGACGCGGGAGGCCGCTACGAGCAGTACTTC
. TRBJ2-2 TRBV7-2 CASSLLGLNTGELFF TGTGCCAGCAGCTTATTGGGGCTGAACACCGGGGAGCTGTTTTTT
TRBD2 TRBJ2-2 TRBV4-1 CASSQSVLAGGPFTGELFF TGCGCCAGCAGCCAAAGTGTACTAGCGGGAGGGCCATTCACCGGGGAGCTGTTTTTT
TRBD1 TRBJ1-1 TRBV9 CASSAAGTVNTEAFF TGTGCCAGCAGCGCCGCCGGGACAGTGAACACTGAAGCTTTCTTT
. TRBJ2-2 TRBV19 CASSPQQVTGELFF TGTGCCAGTAGTCCCCAACAGGTCACCGGGGAGCTGTTTTTT
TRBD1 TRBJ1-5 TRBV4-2 CASSQDFDRGYQPQHF TGTGCCAGCAGCCAAGATTTCGACAGGGGTTACCAGCCCCAGCATTTT
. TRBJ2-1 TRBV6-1 CASSGPDLRVAAFNEQFF TGTGCCAGCAGTGGACCCGATCTTAGGGTAGCGGCGTTCAATGAGCAGTTCTTC
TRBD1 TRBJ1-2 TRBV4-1 CASSPDRDYGYTF TGCGCCAGCAGCCCGGACAGGGACTATGGCTACACCTTC
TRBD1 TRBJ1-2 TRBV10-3 CAISEQGALYGYTF TGTGCCATCAGTGAGCAGGGGGCTCTATATGGCTACACCTTC
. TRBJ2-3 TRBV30 CASTRRAASTDTQYF TGTGCCAGCACTAGGCGGGCGGCTAGCACAGATACGCAGTATTTT
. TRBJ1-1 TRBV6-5 CASSPLPVLDTEAFF TGTGCCAGCAGTCCCCTCCCAGTGTTGGACACTGAAGCTTTCTTT
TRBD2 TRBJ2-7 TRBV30 CAWSVKRGAYEQYF TGTGCCTGGAGTGTAAAGCGGGGTGCCTACGAGCAGTACTTC
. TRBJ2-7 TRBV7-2 CASSLVGHSYEQYF TGTGCCAGCAGCTTAGTGGGACACTCCTACGAGCAGTACTTC
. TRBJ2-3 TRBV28 CASRRYASTDTQYF TGTGCCAGCAGGCGATACGCAAGCACAGATACGCAGTATTTT
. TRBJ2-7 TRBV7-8 CASSPGRGSQREQYF TGTGCCAGCAGCCCTGGCAGGGGATCTCAGAGGGAGCAGTACTTC
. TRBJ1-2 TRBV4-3 CASSQDPYSRQGYTF TGCGCCAGCAGCCAAGATCCCTACTCCCGCCAAGGCTACACCTTC
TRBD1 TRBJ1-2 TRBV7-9 CASSAGQGAIGYTF TGTGCCAGCAGCGCGGGACAGGGGGCGATTGGCTACACCTTC
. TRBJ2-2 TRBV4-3 CASSQDRGTGELFF TGCGCCAGCAGCCAAGATCGGGGCACCGGGGAGCTGTTTTTT
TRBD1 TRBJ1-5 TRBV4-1 CASGHRGRNQPQHF TGCGCCAGCGGACACAGGGGGCGCAATCAGCCCCAGCATTTT